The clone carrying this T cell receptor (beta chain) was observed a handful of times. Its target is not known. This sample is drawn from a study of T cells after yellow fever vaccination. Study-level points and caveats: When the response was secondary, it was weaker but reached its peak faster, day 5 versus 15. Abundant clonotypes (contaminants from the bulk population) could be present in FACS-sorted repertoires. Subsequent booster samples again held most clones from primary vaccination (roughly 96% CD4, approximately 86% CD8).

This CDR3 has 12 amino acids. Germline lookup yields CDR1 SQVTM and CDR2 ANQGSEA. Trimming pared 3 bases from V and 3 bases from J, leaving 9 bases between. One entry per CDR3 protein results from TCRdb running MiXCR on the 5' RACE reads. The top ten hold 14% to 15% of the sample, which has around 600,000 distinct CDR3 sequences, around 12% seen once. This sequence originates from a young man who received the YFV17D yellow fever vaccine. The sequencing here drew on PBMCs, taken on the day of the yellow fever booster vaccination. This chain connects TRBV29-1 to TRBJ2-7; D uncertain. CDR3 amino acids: CSVEMYNYEQYF. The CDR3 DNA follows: TGCAGCGTTGAGATGTACAACTACGAGCAGTACTTC.